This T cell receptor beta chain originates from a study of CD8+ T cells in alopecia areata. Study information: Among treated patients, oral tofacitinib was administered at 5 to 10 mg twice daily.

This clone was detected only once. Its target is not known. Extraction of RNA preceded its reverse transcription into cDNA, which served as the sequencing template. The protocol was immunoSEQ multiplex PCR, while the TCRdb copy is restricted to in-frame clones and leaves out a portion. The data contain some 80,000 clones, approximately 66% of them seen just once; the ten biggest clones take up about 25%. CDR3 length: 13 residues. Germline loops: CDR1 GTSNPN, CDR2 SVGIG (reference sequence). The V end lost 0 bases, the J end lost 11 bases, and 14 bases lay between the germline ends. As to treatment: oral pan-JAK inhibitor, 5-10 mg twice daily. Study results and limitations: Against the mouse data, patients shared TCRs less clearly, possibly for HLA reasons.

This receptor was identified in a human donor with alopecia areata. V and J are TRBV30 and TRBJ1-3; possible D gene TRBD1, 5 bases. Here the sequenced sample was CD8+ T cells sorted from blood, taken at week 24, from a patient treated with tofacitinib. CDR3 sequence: CAWSVLGSGPIYF. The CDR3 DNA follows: TGTGCCTGGAGTGTACTCGGTTCGGGGCCCATATATTTT.